This T cell receptor (beta chain) was identified in a study of graft-versus-host responses after intestinal transplantation. Whole-study results and caveats: Subjects displaying graft-donor T cell macrochimerism possessed elevated graft-versus-host to host-versus-graft clonal ratios inside allografts.

This clone was counted only a few times. Sequencing was performed with immunoSEQ multiplex PCR; in TCRdb, only in-frame clones are kept and a portion is missing. The sample yields 20,000 to 25,000 clones, 40% to 50% seen once. V dropped 1 base and J dropped 7 bases, with 11 bases sitting between them. CDR1 and CDR2 from the germline V gene are KGHSH and LQKENI. The CDR3 consists of 14 residues. The source material was alloreactive CD4+ T cells from a mixed lymphocyte reaction culture, sampled before intestinal transplant. The subset denotes: CFSE-low proliferating T cells sorted from roughly 6-day pre-transplant mixed lymphocyte reaction (GvH or HvG direction). This clonotype was sampled from a human patient who received an intestinal transplant. The chain has TRBV18 and TRBJ2-1, with a weak D call TRBD1 (5 bases). CDR3 protein: CASSPQQVGNEQFF. CDR3 nucleotides: TGTGCCAGCTCACCACAACAGGTCGGTAATGAGCAGTTCTTC.